The sequence of this T cell receptor (beta chain) was determined in a study of metastatic and nonmetastatic thyroid tumors. Study summary: The authors compared repertoires across blood and tumor or nodule tissue from malignant and benign thyroid patients. Study conclusions and caveats: Malignant thyroid tumors reportedly had TCR beta diversity that was significantly higher than in benign nodules, in blood and tumor.

MiXCR reprocessed the PCR reads for TCRdb. The table has 45,000 to 50,000 clones, around 21% seen once. Germline CDR1 reads DFQATT; CDR2 reads SNEGSKA (reference sequence). The CDR3 covers 14 residues. V gave up 3 bases and J gave up 9 bases, with 18 bases separating them. All patients reached thyroid surgery having received no treatment beforehand. This clone is classed as medium-sized. Antigen: not known. The clonotype comes from a male donor with papillary thyroid cancer or a benign thyroid nodule (not recorded which). Some clones in this sample may be carry-over from other donors' samples. This sequence joins TRBV20-1 and TRBJ2-1, with TRBD2 as a possible D gene (6 bases). The sample consisted of blood. The CDR3 nucleotides read TGCAGTGCTAGGAGCACTAGCTCGGAGGGTGAGCAGTTCTTC. Translation gives CSARSTSSEGEQFF.